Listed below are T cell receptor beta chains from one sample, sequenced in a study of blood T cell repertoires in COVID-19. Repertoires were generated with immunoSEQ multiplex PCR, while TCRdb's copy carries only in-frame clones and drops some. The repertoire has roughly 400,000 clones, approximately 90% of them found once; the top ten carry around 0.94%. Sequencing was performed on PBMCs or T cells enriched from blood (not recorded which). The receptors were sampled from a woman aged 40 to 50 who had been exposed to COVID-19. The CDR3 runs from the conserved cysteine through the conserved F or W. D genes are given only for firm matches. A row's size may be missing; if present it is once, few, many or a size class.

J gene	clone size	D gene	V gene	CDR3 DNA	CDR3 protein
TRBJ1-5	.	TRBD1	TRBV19	TGTGCCAGTAGTATAGGGACAGGCCCTAGCAATCAGCCCCAGCATTTT	CASSIGTGPSNQPQHF
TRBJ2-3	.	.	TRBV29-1	TGCAGCGTTGTATGGAGCGGGAGCACAGATACGCAGTATTTT	CSVVWSGSTDTQYF
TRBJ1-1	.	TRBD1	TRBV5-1	TGCGCCAGCAGCTCTCCGGGACAGGGGACTGAAGCTTTCTTT	CASSSPGQGTEAFF
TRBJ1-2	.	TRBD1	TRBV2	TGTGCCAGCAGTCTGCAGGGGGCGAGTGGCTACACCTTC	CASSLQGASGYTF
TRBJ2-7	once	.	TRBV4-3	TGCGCCAGCAGCCAAAAGAGGGGGGTCGGGACAGAGGCCTACGAGCAGTACTTC	CASSQKRGVGTEAYEQYF
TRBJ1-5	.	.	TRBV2	TGTGCCAGCAGTGAATTACAATATCAGCCCCAGCATTTT	CASSELQYQPQHF
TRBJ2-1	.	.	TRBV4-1	TGCGCCAGCAGCCAAGAAATCGGGCGGACTAAGCAGTTCTTC	CASSQEIGRTKQFF
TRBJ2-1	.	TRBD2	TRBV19	TGTGCCAGTAGTATAGGGCTAGCGGGATACTACAATGAGCAGTTCTTC	CASSIGLAGYYNEQFF
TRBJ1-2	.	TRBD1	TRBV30	TGTGCCTGGAAAAGGGAGGGGACAGGCTTTTATGGCTACACCTTC	CAWKREGTGFYGYTF
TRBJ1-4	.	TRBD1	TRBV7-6	TGTGCCAGCAGCAGGGGGCCTAATGAAAAACTGTTTTTT	CASSRGPNEKLFF
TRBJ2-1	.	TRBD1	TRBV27	TGTGCCAGCAGTTTATTTCAGGGGGTATATGGCAATGAGCAGTTCTTC	CASSLFQGVYGNEQFF
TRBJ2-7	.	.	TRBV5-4	TGTGCCAGCAGCCCGGGACACGGGCAGTACTTC	CASSPGHGQYF
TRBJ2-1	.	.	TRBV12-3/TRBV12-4	TGTGCCAGCAGTTTAGTATACAATGAGCAGTTCTTC	CASSLVYNEQFF
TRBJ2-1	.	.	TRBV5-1	TGCGCCAGCAGCTTGACGTTCCTCACAGATTACAATGAGCAGTTCTTC	CASSLTFLTDYNEQFF
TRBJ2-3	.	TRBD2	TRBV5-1	TGCGCCAGCAGCAGGGGACTACAAGGAGATACGCAGTATTTT	CASSRGLQGDTQYF
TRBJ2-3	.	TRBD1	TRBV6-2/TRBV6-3	TGTGCCAGCAGACCTCAGGGGGCGGCAGATACGCAGTATTTT	CASRPQGAADTQYF